This T cell receptor (beta chain) was retrieved from a study of technical replicates of blood from several donors. The V end lost 5 bases, the J end lost 4 bases, and 21 bases lay between the germline ends. CDR3 size: 17 residues. Germline loops: CDR1 SGHVS, CDR2 FQNEAQ. The assay was immunoSEQ multiplex PCR, and TCRdb's table has in-frame clones only and misses some. The table has just over 95,000 clones, approximately 95% seen once. The receptor was derived from a human donor in good health. J is TRBJ1-3 and V is TRBV7-8, with a tentative D call TRBD1 (6 bases). The source material was T cells isolated from PBMCs. The CDR3 DNA sequence: TGTGCCAGCAGCGTCCCGGGACAAAGTTCGACCGGAAACACCATATATTTT. Translated: CASSVPGQSSTGNTIYF.